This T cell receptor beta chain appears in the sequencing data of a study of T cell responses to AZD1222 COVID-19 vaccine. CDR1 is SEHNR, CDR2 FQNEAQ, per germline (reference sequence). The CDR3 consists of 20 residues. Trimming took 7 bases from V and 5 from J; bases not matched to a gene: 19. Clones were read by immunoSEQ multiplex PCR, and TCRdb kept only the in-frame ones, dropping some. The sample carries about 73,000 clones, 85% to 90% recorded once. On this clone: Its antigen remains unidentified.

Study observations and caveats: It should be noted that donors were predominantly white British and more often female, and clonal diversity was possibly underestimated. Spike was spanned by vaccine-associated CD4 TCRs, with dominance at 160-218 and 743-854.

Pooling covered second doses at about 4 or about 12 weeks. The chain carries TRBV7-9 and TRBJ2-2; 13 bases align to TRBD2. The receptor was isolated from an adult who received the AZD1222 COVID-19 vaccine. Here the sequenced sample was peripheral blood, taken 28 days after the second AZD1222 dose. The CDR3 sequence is CASTQAGGTSGIRQTGELFF. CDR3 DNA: TGTGCCAGCACCCAGGCTGGGGGGACTAGCGGGATCCGACAGACCGGGGAGCTGTTTTTT.